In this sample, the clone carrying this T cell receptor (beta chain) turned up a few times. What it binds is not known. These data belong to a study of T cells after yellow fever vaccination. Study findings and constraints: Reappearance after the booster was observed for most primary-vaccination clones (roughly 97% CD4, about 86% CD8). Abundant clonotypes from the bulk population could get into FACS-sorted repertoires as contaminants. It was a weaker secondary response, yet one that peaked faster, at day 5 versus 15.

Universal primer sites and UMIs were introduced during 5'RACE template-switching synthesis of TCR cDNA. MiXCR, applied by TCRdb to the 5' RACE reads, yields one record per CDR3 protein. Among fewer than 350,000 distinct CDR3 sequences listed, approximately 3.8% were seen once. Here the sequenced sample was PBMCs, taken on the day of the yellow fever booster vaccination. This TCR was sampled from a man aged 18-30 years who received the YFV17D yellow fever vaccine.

CDR3 region: CASSVGDSPLHF. The CDR3 bases are TGTGCCAGCAGCGTGGGGGATTCACCCCTCCACTTT. The rearrangement joins TRBV9 to TRBJ1-6; tentatively, D is TRBD1 (5 bases). Between the trimmed V and J ends, which lost 2 bases and 8 bases, there was a span of 5 bases. The CDR3 consists of 12 residues. Germline-derived CDR1 and CDR2 are SGDLS and YYNGEE.